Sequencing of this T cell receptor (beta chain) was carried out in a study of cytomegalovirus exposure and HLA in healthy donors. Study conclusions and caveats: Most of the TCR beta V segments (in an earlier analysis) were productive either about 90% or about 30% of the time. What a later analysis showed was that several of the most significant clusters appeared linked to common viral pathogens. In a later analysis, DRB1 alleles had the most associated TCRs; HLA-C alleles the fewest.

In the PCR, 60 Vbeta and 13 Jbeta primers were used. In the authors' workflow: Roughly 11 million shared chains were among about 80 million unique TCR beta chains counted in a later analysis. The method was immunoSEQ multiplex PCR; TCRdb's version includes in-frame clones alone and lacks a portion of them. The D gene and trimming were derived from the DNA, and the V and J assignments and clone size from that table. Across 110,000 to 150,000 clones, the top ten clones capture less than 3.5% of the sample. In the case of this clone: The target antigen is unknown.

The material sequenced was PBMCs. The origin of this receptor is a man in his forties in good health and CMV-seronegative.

The CDR3 loop reads CASSFRGSSWTEAFF. Here the CDR3 DNA reads TGTGCCAGCAGCTTCAGGGGCTCATCGTGGACTGAAGCTTTCTTT. V usage is TRBV11-2 and J usage is TRBJ1-1; a weak D match, TRBD1 (6 bases). The length of the CDR3 is 15 residues. Trimming took 3 bases from V and 5 from J, leaving 16 bases between them. Germline CDR1 reads SGHAT; CDR2 reads FQNNGV.